This T cell receptor (beta chain) was sequenced in a study of blood T cell repertoires in COVID-19 (dated by TCRdb to 2020 to 2022). Background on the whole study: Samples from collaborators originated in the United States, Italy and Spain and spanned both the acute and convalescent phases of COVID-19. The material from the prospective study consisted of cDNA or gDNA derived from T cells, B-cell-depleted T cells, or PBMCs. Deeply sampled blood TCRbeta repertoires from subjects exposed to, actively infected with, or recovered from COVID-19 were included in the dataset. A freely available public database, intended as a resource for researchers studying the immune response to SARS-CoV-2, is where the repertoires were released. Samples were obtained from the ongoing ImmuneRACE study (first 160 participants) and from 1,200 or so subjects provided by 6 global collaborators. The sample metadata nearly always contained a de-identified subject ID, COVID-19 status, age in years and sex. HLA class I and class II types, where available, came from metadata supplied by the sample provider rather than from assay-based typing. General findings and caveats noted by the study authors: How much clinical and demographic metadata was included differed by source and by participant, and the metadata was provided uncurated.

Worth noting for this clone: What antigen it recognizes has not been identified. Base qualities are missing; no much larger clone stands one base away.

TCRbeta CDR3 regions were amplified from genomic DNA by means of the immunoSEQ Assay, a bias-controlled multiplex PCR. The study's processing was this. The number of nucleated cells in each sample was estimated by amplification of reference gene primers within the assay. Sequence reads were collapsed and filtered to measure the absolute abundance of every unique TCRbeta CDR3 rearrangement. For each sample, productive Simpson clonality was calculated as the square root of Simpson's diversity index over productive rearrangements. This is the immuneACCESS table as TCRdb keeps it, with only in-frame sequences that have V and J called. A part of the clones is gone; compared with another copy, unresolved V genes explain less than half, and the rest is unexplained. That table furnishes V, J and clone size, whereas the DNA furnished D and trimming. Within this sample are 400,000 or so clones, with over 75% of them counted one time only. More than 2% of the sample comes from the top ten.

CDR1 is given as LNHDA and CDR2 as SQIVND, both from the germline V gene (reference sequence). The CDR3 spans 14 residues, from the cysteine through the phenylalanine. Left in the record is the CDR3 DNA by itself, 42 bases read in frame from the first base. V lost 3 bases and J lost 6 bases, and the count of bases not matched to a germline gene is 5. Participants in the prospective study were aged about 18 to 95 years, lived in under 30 United States geographic areas, and enrolled through a virtual design. In the prospective study, cohorts were assigned on the basis of participant-reported clinical history obtained from a screening survey and a study questionnaire. In the prospective study, mobile phlebotomists collected whole blood, serum and a nasopharyngeal or oropharyngeal swab from each participant. Participants in the prospective study had the option to provide additional blood draws and questionnaires over an approximately 2-month period. Before DNA extraction, prospective study blood samples were shipped either frozen or at room temperature.

The source of this sequence is a woman between 35 and 50 years old with acute COVID-19. Sequencing was performed on PBMCs or T cells enriched from blood (not recorded which). The chain joins TRBV19 to TRBJ2-7, and 10 junctional nucleotides match TRBD1. The DNA reads TGTGCCAGTAGTATCCAAGGACAGGGGGGCGAGCAGTACTTC. It encodes CASSIQGQGGEQYF.